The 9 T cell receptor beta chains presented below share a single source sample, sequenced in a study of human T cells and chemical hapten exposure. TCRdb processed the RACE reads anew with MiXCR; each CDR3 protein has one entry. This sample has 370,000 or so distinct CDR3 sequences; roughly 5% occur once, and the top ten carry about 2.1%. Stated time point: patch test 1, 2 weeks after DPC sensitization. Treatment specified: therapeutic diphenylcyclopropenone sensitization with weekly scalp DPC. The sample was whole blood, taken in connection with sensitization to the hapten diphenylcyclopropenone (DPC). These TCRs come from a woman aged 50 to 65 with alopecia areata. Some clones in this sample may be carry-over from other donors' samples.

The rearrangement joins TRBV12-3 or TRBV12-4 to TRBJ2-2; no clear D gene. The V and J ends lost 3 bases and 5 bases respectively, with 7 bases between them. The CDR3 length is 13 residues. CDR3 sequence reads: CASSFLTTGELFF. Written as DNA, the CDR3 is TGTGCCAGCAGTTTCCTGACTACCGGGGAGCTGTTTTTT.

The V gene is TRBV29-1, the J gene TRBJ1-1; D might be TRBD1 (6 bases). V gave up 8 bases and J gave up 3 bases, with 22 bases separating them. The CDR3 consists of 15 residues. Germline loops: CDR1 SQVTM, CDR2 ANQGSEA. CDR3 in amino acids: CSYSGSREGDTEAFF. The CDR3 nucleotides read TGCAGCTACTCTGGCAGCCGAGAGGGGGACACTGAAGCTTTCTTT.

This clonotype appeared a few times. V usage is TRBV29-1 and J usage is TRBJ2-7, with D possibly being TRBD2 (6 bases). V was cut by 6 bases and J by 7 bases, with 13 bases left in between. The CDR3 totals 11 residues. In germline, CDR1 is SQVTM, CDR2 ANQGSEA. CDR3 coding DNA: TGCAGCGTAGGACCTCGGGAGGAGCAGTACTTC. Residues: CSVGPREEQYF.

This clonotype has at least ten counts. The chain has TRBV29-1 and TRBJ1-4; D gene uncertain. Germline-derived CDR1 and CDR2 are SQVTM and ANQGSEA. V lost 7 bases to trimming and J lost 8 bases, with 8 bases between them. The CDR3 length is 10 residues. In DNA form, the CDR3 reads TGCAGCGGGCTGGGGGAAAAACTGTTTTTT. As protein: CSGLGEKLFF.

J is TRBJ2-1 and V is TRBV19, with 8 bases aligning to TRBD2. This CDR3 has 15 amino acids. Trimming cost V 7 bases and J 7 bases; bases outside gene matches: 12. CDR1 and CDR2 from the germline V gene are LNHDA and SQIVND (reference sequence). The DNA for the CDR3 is TGTGCCAGTACCTTAAGCGGGAGTTCTCGAAATGAGCAGTTCTTC. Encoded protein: CASTLSGSSRNEQFF. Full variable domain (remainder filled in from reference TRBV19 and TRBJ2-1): DGGITQSPKYLFRKEGQNVTLSCEQNLNHDAMYWYRQDPGQGLRLIYYSQIVNDFQKGDIAEGYSVSREKKESFPLTVTSAQKNPTAFYLCASTLSGSSRNEQFFGPGTRLTVL.

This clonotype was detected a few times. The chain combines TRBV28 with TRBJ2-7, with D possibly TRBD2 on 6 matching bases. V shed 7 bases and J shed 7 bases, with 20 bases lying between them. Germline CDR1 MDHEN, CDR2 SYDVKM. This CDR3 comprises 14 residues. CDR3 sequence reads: CASMWEAGGLEQYF. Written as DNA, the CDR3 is TGTGCCAGCATGTGGGAGGCGGGCGGATTGGAGCAGTACTTC. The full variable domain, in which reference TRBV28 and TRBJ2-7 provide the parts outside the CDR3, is DVKVTQSSRYLVKRTGEKVFLECVQDMDHENMFWYRQDPGLGLRLIYFSYDVKMKEKGDIPEGYSVSREKKERFSLILESASTNQTSMYLCASMWEAGGLEQYFGPGTRLTVT.

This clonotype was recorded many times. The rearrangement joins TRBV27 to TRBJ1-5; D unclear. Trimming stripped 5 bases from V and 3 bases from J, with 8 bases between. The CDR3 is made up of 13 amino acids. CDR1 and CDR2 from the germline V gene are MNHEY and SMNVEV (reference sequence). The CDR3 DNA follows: TGTGCCAGCAGTCCAGCATCCAATCAGCCCCAGCATTTT. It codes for CASSPASNQPQHF.

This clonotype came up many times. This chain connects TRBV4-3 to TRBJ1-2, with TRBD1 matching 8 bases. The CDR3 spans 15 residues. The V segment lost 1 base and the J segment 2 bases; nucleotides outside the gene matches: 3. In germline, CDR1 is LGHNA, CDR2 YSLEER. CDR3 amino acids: CASSQGTGGNYGYTF. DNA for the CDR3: TGCGCCAGCAGCCAAGGAACAGGGGGAAACTATGGCTACACCTTC.

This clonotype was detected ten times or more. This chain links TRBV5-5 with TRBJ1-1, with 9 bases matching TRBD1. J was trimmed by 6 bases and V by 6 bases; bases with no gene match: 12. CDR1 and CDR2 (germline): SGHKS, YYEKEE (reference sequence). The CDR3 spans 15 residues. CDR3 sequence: CASTHGHRGLSEAFF. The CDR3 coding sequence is TGTGCCAGCACTCACGGCCACAGGGGGCTTTCTGAAGCTTTCTTT. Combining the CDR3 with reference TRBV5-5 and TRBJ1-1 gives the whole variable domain DAGVTQSPTHLIKTRGQQVTLRCSPISGHKSVSWYQQVLGQGPQFIFQYYEKEERGRGNFPDRFSARQFPNYSSELNVNALLLGDSALYLCASTHGHRGLSEAFFGQGTRLTVV.